A selection of T cell receptor beta chains follows, all from one sample in a study of T cell responses to AZD1222 COVID-19 vaccine. Some clones are missing from TCRdb's copy, which holds only in-frame ones; the method was immunoSEQ multiplex PCR. The sample consists of some 100,000 clones, 80% to 90% of them appearing once. Sequenced material: peripheral blood, taken 28 days after the second AZD1222 dose. These receptors were taken from an adult who received the AZD1222 COVID-19 vaccine. Both conserved end residues are part of each CDR3. D genes are given only for firm matches. Not every row has a clone size; where given, it reads once, few, many or a size class.

d_call: .
j_call: TRBJ2-5
v_call: TRBV13
clone_size: .
cdr3_nt: TGTGCCAGCAGTGTTGGCCAGGGACAAGAGACCCAGTACTTC
cdr3_aa: CASSVGQGQETQYF

d_call: .
j_call: TRBJ2-6
v_call: TRBV5-3
clone_size: .
cdr3_nt: TGTGCCAGAAGCGGAACTACCAGCTCTGGGGCCAACGTCCTGACTTTC
cdr3_aa: CARSGTTSSGANVLTF

d_call: TRBD1
j_call: TRBJ2-7
v_call: TRBV23-1
clone_size: .
cdr3_nt: TGCGCCAGCACTTTGGACAGGGACCACGAGCAGTACTTC
cdr3_aa: CASTLDRDHEQYF

d_call: .
j_call: TRBJ2-5
v_call: TRBV9
clone_size: .
cdr3_nt: TGTGCCAGCAGCCCAGGTGGGCAGGAGACCCAGTACTTC
cdr3_aa: CASSPGGQETQYF

d_call: .
j_call: TRBJ2-5
v_call: TRBV7-3
clone_size: .
cdr3_nt: TGTGCCAGCAGCCCTGGATACATCGGGGAGACCCAGTACTTC
cdr3_aa: CASSPGYIGETQYF

d_call: .
j_call: TRBJ1-5
v_call: TRBV4-2
clone_size: .
cdr3_nt: TGTGCCAGCAGCCAACCTCCAGATCAGCCCCAGCATTTT
cdr3_aa: CASSQPPDQPQHF

d_call: .
j_call: TRBJ1-1
v_call: TRBV7-8
clone_size: .
cdr3_nt: TGTGCCAGCAGCTTGTCCGGGACGGTGAACACTGAAGCTTTCTTT
cdr3_aa: CASSLSGTVNTEAFF

d_call: TRBD1
j_call: TRBJ1-2
v_call: TRBV18
clone_size: .
cdr3_nt: TGTGCCAGCTCACTTCAGGGACAGAACTATGGCTACACCTTC
cdr3_aa: CASSLQGQNYGYTF

d_call: .
j_call: TRBJ2-7
v_call: TRBV2
clone_size: .
cdr3_nt: TGTGCCAGCGTCAAAGATCTAGGGGACGAGCAGTACTTC
cdr3_aa: CASVKDLGDEQYF

d_call: TRBD1
j_call: TRBJ2-3
v_call: TRBV5-1
clone_size: .
cdr3_nt: TGCGCCAGCAGCCTCCAGGGGACAGGGGGGACAGATACGCAGTATTTT
cdr3_aa: CASSLQGTGGTDTQYF

d_call: .
j_call: TRBJ2-7
v_call: TRBV6-5
clone_size: .
cdr3_nt: TGTGCCAGCAGTTATACATTAGACTTCGAGCAGTACTTC
cdr3_aa: CASSYTLDFEQYF

d_call: .
j_call: TRBJ1-4
v_call: TRBV6-1
clone_size: .
cdr3_nt: TGTGCCAGCAGTGAAAGGGCAGCAATTAATGAAAAACTGTTTTTT
cdr3_aa: CASSERAAINEKLFF

d_call: TRBD1
j_call: TRBJ1-3
v_call: TRBV3-1/TRBV3-2
clone_size: .
cdr3_nt: TGTGCCAGCAGCCAAGATGGGGGACAGCCCTGCTCTGGAAACACCATATATTTT
cdr3_aa: CASSQDGGQPCSGNTIYF

d_call: .
j_call: TRBJ1-1
v_call: TRBV5-4
clone_size: .
cdr3_nt: TGTGCCAGCAGGCTAGGGGGGCGCACTGAAGCTTTCTTT
cdr3_aa: CASRLGGRTEAFF

d_call: .
j_call: TRBJ2-7
v_call: TRBV19
clone_size: .
cdr3_nt: TGTGCCAGTAGTCCGTCTAGTTCCCTTCCTTACGAGCAGTACTTC
cdr3_aa: CASSPSSSLPYEQYF

d_call: .
j_call: TRBJ1-2
v_call: TRBV19
clone_size: .
cdr3_nt: TGTGCCAGTAGTATAGGAGTCGATGGCTACACCTTC
cdr3_aa: CASSIGVDGYTF

d_call: TRBD2
j_call: TRBJ2-1
v_call: TRBV7-9
clone_size: .
cdr3_nt: TGTGCCAGCAGCTCCGGACTAGCGGAGTTCAATGAGCAGTTCTTC
cdr3_aa: CASSSGLAEFNEQFF

d_call: .
j_call: TRBJ2-3
v_call: TRBV7-3
clone_size: .
cdr3_nt: TGTGCCAGCAGCTTAGCGGGGACCACAGATACGCAGTATTTT
cdr3_aa: CASSLAGTTDTQYF

d_call: .
j_call: TRBJ2-7
v_call: TRBV3-1/TRBV3-2
clone_size: .
cdr3_nt: TGTGCCAGCAGCCAAGATCTCGGGTTGACCTACGAGCAGTACTTC
cdr3_aa: CASSQDLGLTYEQYF

d_call: .
j_call: TRBJ2-3
v_call: TRBV28
clone_size: .
cdr3_nt: TGTGCCAGCACCCTCCTAGATACGCAGTATTTT
cdr3_aa: CASTLLDTQYF

d_call: .
j_call: TRBJ2-5
v_call: TRBV6-6
clone_size: once
cdr3_nt: TGTGCCAGCAGCCCTAAAGAGACCCAGTACTTC
cdr3_aa: CASSPKETQYF

d_call: .
j_call: TRBJ1-1
v_call: TRBV12-5
clone_size: few
cdr3_nt: TGTGCTAGTGGTCTCAATACCGGGGGGGTCACTGAAGCTTTCTTT
cdr3_aa: CASGLNTGGVTEAFF

d_call: TRBD1
j_call: TRBJ2-7
v_call: TRBV27
clone_size: .
cdr3_nt: TGTGCCAGCAGTTTATCAGGGGGCCGCCGCGAGCAGTACTTC
cdr3_aa: CASSLSGGRREQYF

d_call: TRBD1
j_call: TRBJ1-6
v_call: TRBV14
clone_size: .
cdr3_nt: TGTGCCAGCAGCCATGTCCGGCACAGGGGCCCCCTATGGGATTCACCCCTCCACTTT
cdr3_aa: CASSHVRHRGPLWDSPLHF

d_call: .
j_call: TRBJ1-6
v_call: TRBV4-1
clone_size: .
cdr3_nt: TGCGCCAGCAGCCAAGAAGGGACTGGGGATTCACCCCTCCACTTT
cdr3_aa: CASSQEGTGDSPLHF

d_call: TRBD1
j_call: TRBJ1-6
v_call: TRBV3-1/TRBV3-2
clone_size: .
cdr3_nt: TGTGCCAGCAGCATGGGACAGATAATTAATAATTCACCCCTCCACTTT
cdr3_aa: CASSMGQIINNSPLHF

d_call: .
j_call: TRBJ2-2
v_call: TRBV11-2
clone_size: .
cdr3_nt: TGTGCCAGCAGCCCTTCCCGGGAAGGGGAGCTGTTTTTT
cdr3_aa: CASSPSREGELFF

d_call: .
j_call: TRBJ1-5
v_call: TRBV9
clone_size: once
cdr3_nt: TGTGCCAGCAGCGTAGGGAATAGCAATCAGCCCCAGCATTTT
cdr3_aa: CASSVGNSNQPQHF

d_call: .
j_call: TRBJ1-3
v_call: TRBV19
clone_size: .
cdr3_nt: TGTGCCAGTAGTTCCCAATACATCTCTGGAAACACCATATATTTT
cdr3_aa: CASSSQYISGNTIYF

d_call: .
j_call: TRBJ2-5
v_call: TRBV6-6
clone_size: .
cdr3_nt: TGTGCCAGCAGTTCAGGAGGGGAAAAGACCCAGTACTTC
cdr3_aa: CASSSGGEKTQYF

d_call: .
j_call: TRBJ1-2
v_call: TRBV7-3
clone_size: .
cdr3_nt: TGTGCCAGCAGCTTGCACCCAGGGTCTCAGGGGTATGGCTACACCTTC
cdr3_aa: CASSLHPGSQGYGYTF

d_call: .
j_call: TRBJ2-5
v_call: TRBV4-1
clone_size: .
cdr3_nt: TGCGCCAGCAGCCAAGATGGGTGGCTCCAAGAGACCCAGTACTTC
cdr3_aa: CASSQDGWLQETQYF

d_call: TRBD1
j_call: TRBJ2-3
v_call: TRBV6-5
clone_size: .
cdr3_nt: TGTGCCAGCGAACGCGGGACAGGGGGCAGAGATACGCAGTATTTT
cdr3_aa: CASERGTGGRDTQYF

d_call: .
j_call: TRBJ1-1
v_call: TRBV7-8
clone_size: .
cdr3_nt: TGTGCCAGCAGCTTAGCGGTGACAAACACTGAAGCTTTCTTT
cdr3_aa: CASSLAVTNTEAFF

d_call: .
j_call: TRBJ1-1
v_call: TRBV2
clone_size: .
cdr3_nt: TGTGCCAGCAGTGGGGGACTGAGGAACACTGAAGCTTTCTTT
cdr3_aa: CASSGGLRNTEAFF

d_call: .
j_call: TRBJ2-2
v_call: TRBV24-1
clone_size: .
cdr3_nt: TGTGCCACCAGTGATCCACCCAGACAGGGTAGGGGGACTACCAACACCGGGGAGCTGTTTTTT
cdr3_aa: CATSDPPRQGRGTTNTGELFF

d_call: .
j_call: TRBJ2-1
v_call: TRBV6-5
clone_size: once
cdr3_nt: TGTGCCAGCACCCCATCCTTCATGCTAAATGAGCAGTTCTTC
cdr3_aa: CASTPSFMLNEQFF

d_call: TRBD2
j_call: TRBJ2-7
v_call: TRBV7-2
clone_size: .
cdr3_nt: TGTGCCAGCAGCTTAGATATCAGCGGGGGCTACGAGCAGTACTTC
cdr3_aa: CASSLDISGGYEQYF

d_call: .
j_call: TRBJ1-5
v_call: TRBV3-1/TRBV3-2
clone_size: .
cdr3_nt: TGTGCCAGCAGCCAAGCCGATCCAGGGGGCAATCAGCCCCAGCATTTT
cdr3_aa: CASSQADPGGNQPQHF

d_call: .
j_call: TRBJ1-4
v_call: TRBV2
clone_size: once
cdr3_nt: TGTGCCAGCACCCAGGGGTTTCCTAATGAAAAACTGTTTTTT
cdr3_aa: CASTQGFPNEKLFF